Shown below are 28 T cell receptor beta chains from a single sample sequenced in a study of technical replicates of blood from a few donors. This table comes from immunoSEQ multiplex PCR, and its TCRdb copy is limited to in-frame clones, with some not included. Of over 50,000 clones in the sample, 97% are singletons; the top ten hold 0.15% to 0.25%. Sequenced: T cells isolated from PBMCs. All receptors come from a human donor in good health.

V usage is TRBV10-1 and J usage is TRBJ2-2, with TRBD1 identical over 7 bases. The CDR3 is made up of 14 amino acids. Trimming took 6 bases from V and 6 from J; bases not matched to a gene: 7. CDR1 is WNHNN, CDR2 SYGVQD, per germline (reference sequence). The CDR3: CASSFRTGPGELFF. The CDR3 DNA reads TGCGCCAGCAGCTTCCGGACAGGTCCCGGGGAGCTGTTTTTT.

This chain uses TRBV10-3 with TRBJ1-2; no reliable D call. V was shortened by 0 bases and J by 8 bases, with 13 bases between the two germline ends. CDR3 length equals 14 residues. CDR1 and CDR2 from the germline V gene are ENHRY and SYGVKD. CDR3 nucleotide sequence: TGTGCCATCAGTGAGTCGCCCCGTTCAGGAGGCTACACCTTC. Translating gives CAISESPRSGGYTF.

The V call is TRBV12-5, the J call TRBJ1-3; 9 bases are a match to TRBD1. Germline CDR1 and CDR2: LGHNT and FRNRAP. V was pared by 4 bases and J by 4 bases, with 23 bases of the junction left unmatched. This CDR3 is built from 21 residues. The CDR3 reads CASGSRPLTGGREGAGNTIYF. In DNA, the CDR3 is TGTGCTAGTGGTTCGAGACCCCTGACAGGGGGTCGCGAGGGTGCCGGAAACACCATATATTTT.

This chain links TRBV6-5 with TRBJ1-3; 8 bases are a match to TRBD1. This CDR3 has 15 amino acids. CDR1 is MNHEY, CDR2 SVGAGI, per germline. J lost 4 bases, V lost 2 bases, and 4 bases had no gene match. The CDR3 spells CASSYGQGLGNTIYF. The CDR3 bases are TGTGCCAGCAGTTACGGACAGGGTCTCGGAAACACCATATATTTT.

This clone was observed a single time. The rearrangement uses TRBV6-1 and TRBJ1-1, with a possible D match to TRBD1 (5 bases). The germline V gene has CDR1 MNHNS and CDR2 SASEGT. Trimming removed 5 bases from V and 1 base from J, with 8 bases in between. This CDR3 has 13 residues. In DNA, the CDR3 is TGTGCCAGCAGTATACAGGCGAACACTGAAGCTTTCTTT. Its protein is CASSIQANTEAFF.

The genes are TRBV6-5 and TRBJ1-3; the match to TRBD1 covers 8 bases. CDR1 MNHEY and CDR2 SVGAGI come from the germline V gene. The CDR3 has 14 residues. The V segment lost 7 bases and the J segment 7 bases; nucleotides outside the gene matches: 9. CDR3 region: CASTDRGEWNTIYF. The CDR3 bases are TGTGCCAGCACCGACAGGGGTGAGTGGAACACCATATATTTT.

The chain employs TRBV2 and TRBJ2-7; D perhaps matches TRBD1 (5 bases). This CDR3 comprises 14 residues. Trimming pared 6 bases from V and 6 bases from J, leaving 18 bases between. CDR1 SNHLY and CDR2 FYNNEI come from the germline V gene. CDR3: CASRDRAGWPEQYF. The CDR3 region has the DNA TGTGCCAGCAGGGATAGGGCAGGGTGGCCCGAGCAGTACTTC.

This clone is a singleton in its sample. This rearrangement joins TRBV10-2 to TRBJ2-1, with D perhaps TRBD1 (6 bases). Between the trimmed V and J ends, which lost 6 bases and 7 bases, there was a span of 7 bases. The CDR3 is 11 residues long. The germline gives CDR1 WSHSY, CDR2 SAAADI. Here the CDR3 reads CASRQGNEQFF. The CDR3, as DNA: TGCGCCAGCAGACAGGGTAATGAGCAGTTCTTC.

V gene TRBV7-2 combines with J gene TRBJ2-3, with 9 bases aligning to TRBD2. V lost 1 base and J lost 2; bases outside the gene matches: 10. This CDR3 region has 18 residues. Germline values: CDR1 SGHTA, CDR2 FQGNSA. CDR3 DNA sequence: TGTGCCAGCAGCTTAGAGGTTAGCGGGGGACCTATCACAGATACGCAGTATTTT. This codes for CASSLEVSGGPITDTQYF. Based on the CDR3 plus reference TRBV7-2 and TRBJ2-3, the full variable domain is GAGVSQSPSNKVTEKGKDVELRCDPISGHTALYWYRQSLGQGLEFLIYFQGNSAPDKSGLPSDRFSAERTGGSVSTLTIQRTQQEDSAVYLCASSLEVSGGPITDTQYFGPGTRLTVL.

CDR3 sequence (DNA): TGTGCCAGTACTACCACCGCTAATGGCTACACCTTC. Translated: CASTTTANGYTF. This chain uses TRBV19 with TRBJ1-2; no firm D call. The V end lost 7 bases, the J end lost 6 bases, and 12 bases lay between the germline ends. This CDR3 is built from 12 residues. Looked up from germline, CDR1 is LNHDA and CDR2 is SQIVND (reference sequence).

This chain links TRBV7-3 with TRBJ2-7; D is possibly TRBD1 (5 bases). V was trimmed by 5 bases and J by 2 bases, leaving 19 bases between them. This CDR3 comprises 16 residues. Looked up from germline, CDR1 is SGHTA and CDR2 is FQGTGA. Here the CDR3 DNA reads TGTGCCAGCAGCCTCTATGGACACCCGGAGCCCTACGAGCAGTACTTC. This gives the protein CASSLYGHPEPYEQYF.

The chain carries TRBV7-2 and TRBJ2-4; possible D gene TRBD2, 6 bases. Trimming pared 5 bases from V and 9 bases from J, leaving 26 bases between. CDR1 and CDR2 from the germline V gene are SGHTA and FQGNSA. The CDR3 totals 17 residues. CDR3 in DNA: TGTGCCAGCAGCCCAATGCAACCGGGAGAAGGAGGGACCATTCAGTACTTC. It is translated as CASSPMQPGEGGTIQYF.

The chain links TRBV5-1 to TRBJ2-5, with 14 bases lining up with TRBD2. Germline assignment: CDR1 SGHRS and CDR2 YFSETQ. The CDR3 sequence is 17 residues long. V shed 8 bases, J shed 2 bases, and the junction held 11 bases outside the gene matches. CDR3 amino acids: CASAPGLAGDKQETQYF. The CDR3 nucleotides read TGCGCCAGTGCTCCGGGACTAGCGGGGGACAAACAAGAGACCCAGTACTTC.

The chain joins TRBV14 to TRBJ2-7; 7 positions agree with TRBD1. CDR3 length equals 14 residues. CDR1 is SGHDN and CDR2 is FVKESK in the germline V gene. J lost 5 bases, V lost 2 bases, and 6 bases had no gene match. The DNA of the CDR3 is TGTGCCAGCAGCCAAAAGACAGGGATGGACGAGCAGTACTTC. Translating gives CASSQKTGMDEQYF.

The chain combines TRBV5-8 with TRBJ1-2, with D unclear. The germline V gene encodes CDR1 SGHTS and CDR2 YDEGEE. Trimming left V 6 bases short and J 0 bases short, with 6 bases between. This CDR3 has 12 amino acids. CDR3 loop: CASKRANYGYTF. CDR3 nucleotides: TGTGCCAGCAAGCGAGCTAACTATGGCTACACCTTC.

The V gene is TRBV27, the J gene TRBJ2-7; unclear D gene. CDR1 is MNHEY, CDR2 SMNVEV, per germline (reference sequence). This CDR3 is built from 14 residues. The germline V and J ends were trimmed by 2 bases and 4 bases, with 12 bases remaining between them. CDR3 sequence (DNA): TGTGCCAGCAGTTTAATCCTAGGCCCTTACGAGCAGTACTTC. Its protein product is CASSLILGPYEQYF.

The V gene is TRBV5-1, the J gene TRBJ2-3; TRBD2 matches 12 bases. Germline CDR1 is SGHRS and CDR2 is YFSETQ. V shed 4 bases and J 1 base; nucleotides not matched to a gene: 7. This CDR3 region has 17 residues. CDR3 residues: CASSHQLAGGRTDTQYF. CDR3 nucleotide sequence: TGCGCCAGCAGCCACCAACTAGCGGGAGGCCGCACAGATACGCAGTATTTT. The variable domain in full, with the rest retrieved from reference TRBV5-1 and TRBJ2-3, is KAGVTQTPRYLIKTRGQQVTLSCSPISGHRSVSWYQQTPGQGLQFLFEYFSETQRNKGNFPGRFSGRQFSNSRSEMNVSTLELGDSALYLCASSHQLAGGRTDTQYFGPGTRLTVL.

The CDR3 nucleotides are TGCGCCAGCAGCTTCGGCAGGGGTGATGAAAAACTGTTTTTT. Translation: CASSFGRGDEKLFF. The rearrangement uses TRBV5-1 and TRBJ1-4; D is perhaps TRBD1 (6 bases). CDR1 SGHRS and CDR2 YFSETQ come from the germline V gene. V lost 2 bases and J lost 6, with 11 bases in between. This CDR3 spans 14 amino acids.

The rearrangement uses TRBV10-3 and TRBJ1-2; D gene unclear. Trimming cost V 6 bases and J 2 bases, with 10 bases left between them. CDR1 ENHRY and CDR2 SYGVKD come from the germline V gene. The CDR3 is 13 residues long. The CDR3, as DNA: TGTGCCATCAGCGTAGGAGGGAACTATGGCTACACCTTC. Its translation: CAISVGGNYGYTF.

This chain uses TRBV13 with TRBJ2-2, with D unresolved. The germline gives CDR1 PRHDT, CDR2 FYEKMQ (reference sequence). The V and J ends lost 5 bases and 5 bases respectively, with 18 bases between them. This CDR3 region has 16 residues. The CDR3 DNA is TGTGCCAGCAGCCCCTCCCCAACCTTAACTACCGGGGAGCTGTTTTTT. It codes for CASSPSPTLTTGELFF.

The CDR3 reads CSVEYGKRAGELFF. The CDR3 bases are TGCAGCGTTGAATATGGGAAGAGGGCCGGGGAGCTGTTTTTT. This chain links TRBV29-1 with TRBJ2-2, with D tentatively TRBD2 (5 bases). This CDR3 has 14 residues. Germline-derived CDR1 and CDR2 are SQVTM and ANQGSEA. Trimming left V 2 bases short and J 6 bases short, with 13 bases between.

The V gene is TRBV4-1, the J gene TRBJ2-1; 7 nucleotides line up with TRBD2. V lost 3 bases, J lost 2 bases, and 4 bases stayed unmatched. This CDR3 has 15 residues. The germline CDR1 and CDR2 sequences are MGHRA and YSYEKL. The CDR3 loop reads CASSQGGSPYNEQFF. In nucleotides, the CDR3 is TGCGCCAGCAGCCAGGGGGGGTCCCCCTACAATGAGCAGTTCTTC.

The V gene is TRBV6-5, the J gene TRBJ2-5; D uncertain. CDR1 MNHEY and CDR2 SVGAGI come from the germline V gene. The CDR3 contains 13 residues. V gave up 8 bases and J gave up 2 bases, with 12 bases separating them. In DNA form, the CDR3 reads TGTGCCAGCGGCTTGCTAGGACAAGAGACCCAGTACTTC. This gives the protein CASGLLGQETQYF.

The J gene is TRBJ1-1, the V gene TRBV30, with D possibly TRBD1 on 6 matching bases. This CDR3 contains 15 residues. V lost 2 bases, J lost 5 bases, and 18 bases lay in between. Germline CDR1 GTSNPN, CDR2 SVGIG (reference sequence). The DNA for the CDR3 is TGTGCCTGGAGTACAGGACAGTTGGAAGGTACTGAAGCTTTCTTT. This sequence encodes CAWSTGQLEGTEAFF.

The chain is built from TRBV6-1 and TRBJ1-2; 9 nucleotides line up with TRBD1. Per germline, CDR1 MNHNS and CDR2 SASEGT. V shed 4 bases, J shed 5 bases, and the junction held 17 bases outside the gene matches. The length of the CDR3 is 18 residues. The CDR3 nucleotides read TGTGCCAGCAGTGCGGGGAACAGGGGGCTTGCCAGGAATTATGGCTACACCTTC. This gives the protein CASSAGNRGLARNYGYTF.

This sequence joins TRBV6-1 and TRBJ2-7; no firm D call. This CDR3 is 15 amino acids long. V lost 8 bases and J 2 bases, leaving 19 bases between the germline ends. Germline assignment: CDR1 MNHNS and CDR2 SASEGT. CDR3 amino acids: CASSEGRSLAYEQYF. The DNA of the CDR3 is TGTGCCAGCTCTGAAGGCCGCTCCCTAGCCTACGAGCAGTACTTC.

V is TRBV7-6 and J is TRBJ1-1, with a possible D match to TRBD1 (6 bases). CDR1 SGHVS and CDR2 FNYEAQ come from the germline V gene. The CDR3 length is 19 residues. The ends were cut back, 0 bases at V and 1 base at J, with 21 bases in the middle. For the CDR3, the DNA is TGTGCCAGCAGCTTAGCTAGACATGGGACACTTAGGACGAACACTGAAGCTTTCTTT. It yields the protein CASSLARHGTLRTNTEAFF.

The CDR3 nucleotides read TGTGCCATCAGGAGCCGGTCGACAGCCGATACAAACTCCTCTGGAAACACCATATATTTT. Protein product: CAIRSRSTADTNSSGNTIYF. The V gene is TRBV10-3, the J gene TRBJ1-3; D is perhaps TRBD1 (5 bases). Germline assignment: CDR1 ENHRY and CDR2 SYGVKD. V dropped 6 bases and J dropped 0 bases, with 27 bases sitting between them. There are 20 residues in the CDR3.